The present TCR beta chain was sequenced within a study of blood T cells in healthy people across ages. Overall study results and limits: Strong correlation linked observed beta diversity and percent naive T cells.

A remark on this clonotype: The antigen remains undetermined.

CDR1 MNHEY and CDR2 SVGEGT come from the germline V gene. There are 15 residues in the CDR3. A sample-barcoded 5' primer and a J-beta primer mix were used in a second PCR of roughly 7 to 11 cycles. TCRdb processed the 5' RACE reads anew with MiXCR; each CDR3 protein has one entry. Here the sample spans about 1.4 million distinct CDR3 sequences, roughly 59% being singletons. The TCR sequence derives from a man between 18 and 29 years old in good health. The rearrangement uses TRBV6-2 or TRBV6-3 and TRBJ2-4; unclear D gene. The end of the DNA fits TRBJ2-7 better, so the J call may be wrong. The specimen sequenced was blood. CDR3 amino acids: CASRGWAADSYEQYF. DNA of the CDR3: TGTGCCAGCAGGGGTTGGGCGGCTGACTCCTACGAGCAGTACTTC.